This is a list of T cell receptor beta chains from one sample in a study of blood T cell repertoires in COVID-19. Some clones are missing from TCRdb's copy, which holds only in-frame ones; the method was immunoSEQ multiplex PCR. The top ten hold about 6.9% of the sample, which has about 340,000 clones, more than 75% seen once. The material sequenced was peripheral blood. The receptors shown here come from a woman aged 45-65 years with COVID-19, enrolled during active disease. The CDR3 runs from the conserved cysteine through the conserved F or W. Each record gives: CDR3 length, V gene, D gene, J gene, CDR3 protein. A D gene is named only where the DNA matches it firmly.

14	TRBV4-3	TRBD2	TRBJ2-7	CASSHRLATGEQYF
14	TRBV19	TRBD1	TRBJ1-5	CASTGDRGLQPQHF
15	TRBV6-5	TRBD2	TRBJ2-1	CASSLGTSGTNEQFF
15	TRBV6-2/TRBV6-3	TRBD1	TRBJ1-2	CASSYSIETGDGYTF
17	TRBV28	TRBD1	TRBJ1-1	CASSQPGTVGSNTEAFF
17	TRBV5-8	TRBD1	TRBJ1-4	CASSLGAGTASNEKLFF
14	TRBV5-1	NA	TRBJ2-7	CASSSVHAGYEQYF
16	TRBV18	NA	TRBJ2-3	CASSPPRLVGTDTQYF
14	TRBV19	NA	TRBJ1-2	CASSILTGVYGYTF
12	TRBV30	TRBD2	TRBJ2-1	CAWSVSRDYRFF
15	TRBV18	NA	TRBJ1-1	CASSLRTLTNTEAFF
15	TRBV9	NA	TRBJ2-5	CASSVGIWVEETQYF
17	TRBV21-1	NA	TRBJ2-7	CASSKELKTYHSYEQYF
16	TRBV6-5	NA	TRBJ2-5	CASSYSGPGVQETQYF
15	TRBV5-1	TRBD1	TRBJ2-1	CASSLAGTEYNEQFF
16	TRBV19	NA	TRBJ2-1	CASSSFRQGLNNEQFF
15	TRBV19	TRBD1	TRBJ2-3	CASSIRDRVADTQYF
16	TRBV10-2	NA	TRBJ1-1	CASSEARGAWNTEAFF
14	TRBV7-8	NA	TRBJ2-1	CASSLMTEYNEQFF
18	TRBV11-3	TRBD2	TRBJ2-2	CASSLDLIAGENTGELFF
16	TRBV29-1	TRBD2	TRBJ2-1	CSSIVSGTSTYNEQFF
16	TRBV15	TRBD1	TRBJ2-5	CATSRGQGVRQETQYF
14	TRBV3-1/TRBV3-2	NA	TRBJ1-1	CASSHSYRNTEAFF
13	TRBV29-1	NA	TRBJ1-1	CSVVGQPNTEAFF
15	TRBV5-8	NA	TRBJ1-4	CASSPGTGRRQKLFF
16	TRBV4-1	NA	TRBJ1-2	CASSPAGGAPIFGYTF